One T cell receptor (beta chain) is described in this entry. No antigen is known for it. V lost 4 bases, J lost 9 bases, and 3 bases stayed unmatched. Germline V gene sequence: CDR1 MNHEY, CDR2 SVGAGI. The CDR3 totals 12 residues. This record comes from a study of cytomegalovirus exposure and HLA in healthy donors. Turning to the study itself: In terms of ancestry, the Caucasian-associated cluster contained roughly 80% of the approximately 380 genotyped donors. Whole-study results and caveats: The study had only CMV serostatus as immune exposure information.

In the PCR, 60 Vbeta and 13 Jbeta primers were used. TCRdb's table, derived via immunoSEQ multiplex PCR, lists solely in-frame clones and lacks some. The data show about 160,000 clones, 81% seen once. V gene TRBV6-5 combines with J gene TRBJ1-5; 7 nucleotides line up with TRBD1. The origin of this receptor is a woman in her 50s in good health and CMV-seronegative. Sequenced material: PBMCs. CDR3 DNA: TGTGCCAGCAGTTTCAGGGGGGCGCCCCAGCATTTT. Amino acids: CASSFRGAPQHF.